This T cell receptor (beta chain) came from a study of vaccination effects on CD4 cells after COVID-19 (dated by TCRdb to between 2022 and 2023). In terms of the full investigation: In the ViraFEST assay, PBMC were stimulated with viral peptide pools, and antigen-specific CD4+ T cell clonotypes were then identified by expansion using TCR sequencing. Participants received two doses of either the BNT162b2 or the mRNA-1273 mRNA SARS-CoV-2 vaccine. Pre-vaccine samples were drawn from a couple of convalescent patients 16 days and one week before the first dose, at 142 and 148 days after COVID-19 diagnosis. Roughly 1.9 million PBMC per well were cultured with about 10 ug/ml peptides in IMDM containing around 5.3% human AB serum, roughly 10 IU/ml IL-2 and gentamicin. SARS-CoV-2 spike-specific CD4+ TCR repertoires from before and after mRNA vaccination were compared in COVID-19 convalescent patients and in infection-naive vaccine recipients. Altogether, nine to ten COVID-19 convalescent patients and several SARS-CoV-2-naive healthy vaccine recipients made up the full study. Cultures from other donors in the study were sequenced using the Oncomine TCR Beta short-read assay on an Illumina iSeq 100.

The junction carries 11 bases between V and J, which are trimmed by 4 bases and 5 bases respectively. CDR1 and CDR2 are read off the germline V gene as SGHTA and FQGTGA. The CDR3 numbers 13 residues from cysteine through phenylalanine. Kept here is only the CDR3 DNA, which spans 39 bases and is read in frame from base 1. Concerning this clone: The target of this receptor is not known. Per-nucleotide qualities are absent, and no much larger clonotype sits a single base away.

General findings and caveats noted by the study authors: Limitations of the study were the small number of convalescent patients and the absence of early post-infection timepoints. In convalescent patients, the post-vaccine spike-reactive repertoire consisted mainly of new vaccine-induced clones, largely distinct from infection-induced clones. Clones induced by infection and clones induced by vaccination both contracted markedly at late timepoints after vaccination, which fits with T cell responses waning over time.

Receptor amplification or capture employed the immunoSEQ multiplex PCR assay. DNA from the cultured and isolated CD4+ T cells underwent TCR beta CDR3 sequencing. The paper's processing steps were these. The analysis removed non-productive TCR sequences, trimmed reads to the CDR3 region, and retained only CDR3s that were 7 or more amino acids long. Antigen-specific clonotypes were identified using the MANAFEST web app by comparison of expansion in peptide wells against reference cultures. For clones to be considered positive, expansion at FDR<0.05 versus reference and all other wells, an odds ratio above 5, and a frequency above 0.1% in two replicate wells were required. A clonotype was defined as cross-reactive if the clonotype was significantly expanded both in SARS-CoV-2 spike wells and in at least one common cold coronavirus spike condition. Using the stringdist R package, CDR3 similarity was measured by Levenshtein distance, and unrooted trees were constructed with ape in R 3.6.1. TCRdb obtained this table from immuneACCESS and retained in-frame rearrangements with V and J assigned. These tables miss some clones; where compared with another copy, unresolved V genes account for less than half of the shortfall, and the remainder is unexplained. That table furnishes V, J and clone size, whereas the DNA furnished D and trimming. A total of 50,000 to 75,000 clones appear in this sample, about two thirds of them only once. The top ten hold 20% to 25% of the sample.

After approximately 11 days of culture, CD4+ T cells were isolated with the EasySep CD4+ T cell isolation kit. Convalescent patients had PCR-confirmed SARS-CoV-2 infection between March and December 2020, before Alpha, Beta and Delta variants emerged in the United States. On days 3 and 7, half of the culture medium was replaced with fresh IL-2-containing medium. Each peptide stimulation condition was cultured in triplicate wells unless otherwise noted. PBMC were separated from whole blood using Ficoll-Paque Plus gradient centrifugation and were then either cryopreserved at -140C or used fresh. Genomic DNA was extracted from cultured CD4+ T cells with the QIAamp micro DNA kit.

Rearrangement joined TRBV7-3 to TRBJ1-1, with an unclear D gene assignment. The sequences come from CD4+ T cells from PBMCs cultured without peptide, collected before COVID-19 vaccination. This receptor was obtained from a human donor who had a prior SARS-CoV-2 infection. CDR3 reads: CASSSTGRTEAFF. The nucleotide sequence reads TGTGCCAGCAGCTCTACCGGGAGAACTGAAGCTTTCTTT.